This TCR beta chain is drawn from a study of response to subunit inactivated influenza vaccine (dated by TCRdb to between 2018 and 2020). In terms of the full investigation: Deep quantitative T cell receptor repertoire profiling was used in the study to track responses to a trivalent subunit inactivated influenza vaccine.

Study-wide conclusions, independent of this receptor: It was suggested by the authors that each seasonal influenza vaccination may recruit only a limited number of new T cells.

Libraries were constructed by RT-PCR. The sequencer was an Illumina HiSeq 2500. TCRdb passed the public sequencing reads through fastp at Q25 and MiXCR, retaining productive beta sequences. All rows with the same CDR3 protein become a single entry with the most common DNA and genes. Within this sample are some 300,000 distinct CDR3 sequences, with about 20% of them counted one time only. The ten top clones hold under 13% of the sample. This clonotype was detected ten times or more. Its antigen is not yet known. No base quality information exists; no much larger clone differs at one position. The sequence was obtained from a man between 45 and 75 years old who received an inactivated influenza vaccine. Donor details come from another sample of the same person, matched by shared clones. Source: PBMCs from blood, taken less than 22 months after vaccination.

Here is the DNA: TGTGCCACCAGCAGAGAGGACAGGTCTAATCAGCCCCAGCATTTT. The resulting protein is CATSREDRSNQPQHF. Recombination linked TRBV15 to TRBJ1-5, with TRBD1 identical over 7 junction bases. The germline V and J ends show losses of 0 bases and 4 bases respectively, and no gene match explains 3 bases of the junction. Its CDR3 holds 15 amino acids, cysteine through phenylalanine. The CDR3 DNA has 45 bases and is translated from base 1. CDR1 is given as LNHNV and CDR2 as YYDKDF, both from the germline V gene (reference sequence).